This TCR beta chain emerged from a study of blood T cells in healthy people across ages. Study findings and constraints: Samples with more naive T cells showed higher observed beta diversity.

The authors ran a second PCR of about 7 to 11 cycles using a sample-barcoded 5' primer and a J-beta primer mix. All samples gave at least 2.5 million CDR3-containing paired-end reads. From the 5' RACE reads, TCRdb called clonotypes with MiXCR, one entry per CDR3 protein. The sample has approximately 800,000 distinct CDR3 sequences; more than 45% are singletons. This clonotype was detected a few times. The antigen is undetermined. Material for sequencing was blood. The TCR comes from a man aged 25 to 45 in good health.

As DNA, the CDR3 is TGTGCCAGCAGTTACGTAACGAAGGAAGCTTTCTTT. It encodes CASSYVTKEAFF. The J gene is TRBJ1-1, the V gene TRBV6-2 or TRBV6-3; D remains unclear. CDR1 and CDR2 (germline): MNHEY, SVGEGT. The V and J ends lost 2 bases and 8 bases respectively, with 9 bases between them. The CDR3 length is 12 residues.